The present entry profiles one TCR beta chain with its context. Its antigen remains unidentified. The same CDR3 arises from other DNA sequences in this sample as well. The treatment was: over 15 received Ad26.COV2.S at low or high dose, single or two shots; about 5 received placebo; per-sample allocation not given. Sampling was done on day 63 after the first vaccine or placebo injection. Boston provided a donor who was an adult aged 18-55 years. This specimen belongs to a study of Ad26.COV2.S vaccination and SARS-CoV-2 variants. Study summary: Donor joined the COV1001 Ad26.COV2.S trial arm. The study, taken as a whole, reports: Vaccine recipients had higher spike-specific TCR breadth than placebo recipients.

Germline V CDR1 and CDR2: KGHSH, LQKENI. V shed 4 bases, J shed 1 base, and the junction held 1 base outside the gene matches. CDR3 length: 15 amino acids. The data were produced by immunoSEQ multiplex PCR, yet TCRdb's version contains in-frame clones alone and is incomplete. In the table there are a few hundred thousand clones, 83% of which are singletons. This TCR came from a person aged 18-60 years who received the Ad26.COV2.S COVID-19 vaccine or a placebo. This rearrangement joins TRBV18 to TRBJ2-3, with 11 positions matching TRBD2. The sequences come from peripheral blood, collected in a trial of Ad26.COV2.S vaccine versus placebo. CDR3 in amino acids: CASSLTSGGTDTQYF. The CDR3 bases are TGTGCCAGCTCACTGACTAGCGGGGGCACAGATACGCAGTATTTT.